This T cell receptor beta chain appears in the sequencing data of a study of cytomegalovirus exposure and HLA in healthy donors. Primers included in the PCR were 60 Vbeta and 13 Jbeta primers. This table comes from immunoSEQ multiplex PCR, and its TCRdb copy is limited to in-frame clones, with some not included. Here the sample spans some 120,000 clones, around 77% being singletons. A few counts support this clone. The antigen is unknown. Study-wide findings and caveats: Follow-up analysis seemed to connect common viral pathogens with several of the most significant clusters identified. As was reported, the HLA-A and HLA-B alleles of most subjects were accurately predicted from TCR beta sequences. CMV antigen specificity of three CMV-associated chains was confirmed in vitro.

The V end lost 5 bases, the J end lost 7 bases, and 17 bases lay between the germline ends. This CDR3 has 15 residues. Germline loops: CDR1 SGHTA, CDR2 FQGNSA. J is TRBJ1-4 and V is TRBV7-2, with D perhaps matching TRBD1 (5 bases). The receptor was derived from a man aged 45 to 65 in good health and CMV-seronegative. Material for sequencing was PBMCs. The chain's CDR3 is CASSRNGGGIEKLFF. The DNA for the CDR3 is TGTGCCAGCAGCCGGAATGGGGGGGGAATTGAAAAACTGTTTTTT.